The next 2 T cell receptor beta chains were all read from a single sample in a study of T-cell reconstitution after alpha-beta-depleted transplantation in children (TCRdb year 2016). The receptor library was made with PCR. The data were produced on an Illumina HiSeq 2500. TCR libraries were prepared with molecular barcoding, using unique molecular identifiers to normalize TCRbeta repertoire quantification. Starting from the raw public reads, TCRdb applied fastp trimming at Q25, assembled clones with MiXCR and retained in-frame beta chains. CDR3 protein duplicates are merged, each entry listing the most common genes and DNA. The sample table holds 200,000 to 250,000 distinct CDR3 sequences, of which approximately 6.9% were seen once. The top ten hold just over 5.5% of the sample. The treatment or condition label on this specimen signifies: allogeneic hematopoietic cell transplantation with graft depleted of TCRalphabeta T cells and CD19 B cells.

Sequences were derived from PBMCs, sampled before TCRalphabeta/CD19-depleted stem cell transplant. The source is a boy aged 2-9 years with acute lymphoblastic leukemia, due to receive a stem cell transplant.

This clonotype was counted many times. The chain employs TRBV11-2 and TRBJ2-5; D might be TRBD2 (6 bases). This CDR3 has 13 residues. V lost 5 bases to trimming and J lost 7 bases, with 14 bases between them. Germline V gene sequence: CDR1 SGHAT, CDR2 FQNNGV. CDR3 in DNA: TGTGCCAGCAGCGCAGACCTTAGCGGGACCCAGTACTTC. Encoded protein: CASSADLSGTQYF.

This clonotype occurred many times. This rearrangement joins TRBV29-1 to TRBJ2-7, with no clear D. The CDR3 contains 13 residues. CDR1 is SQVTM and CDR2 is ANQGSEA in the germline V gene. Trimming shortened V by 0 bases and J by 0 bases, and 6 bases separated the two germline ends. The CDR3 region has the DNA TGCAGCGTTGAAGAAACAGACTCCTACGAGCAGTACTTC. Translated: CSVEETDSYEQYF.